This TCR beta chain is drawn from a study of blood T cell repertoires in COVID-19 (dated by TCRdb to about 2020). Study-wide context: Collaborator samples came from the United States, Italy and Spain and covered acute and convalescent phases of COVID-19. Subjects who had been exposed to COVID-19, were actively infected with it, or had recovered from it provided the deeply sampled blood TCRbeta repertoires that made up the dataset. The repertoires were made available in a free public database intended to serve as a resource for research on the immune response to SARS-CoV-2. Samples were obtained from the ongoing ImmuneRACE study (first 160 participants) and from 1,254 subjects provided by 6 global collaborators. The material from the prospective study consisted of cDNA or gDNA derived from T cells, B-cell-depleted T cells, or PBMCs. The sample metadata nearly always contained a de-identified subject ID, COVID-19 status, age in years and sex. Where available, HLA class I and class II types were obtained from metadata supplied by the sample provider rather than from assay-based typing.

The collaborating institutions used their own protocols to collect whole blood in K2EDTA tubes. For TCRbeta analysis, collaborators shipped samples in one of three forms: frozen whole blood, isolated PBMCs, or DNA extracted from either of those sample types. Comment on this clone: Its specific antigen is unknown. Base qualities are not recorded, but no much larger clone differs from it by a single base.

Trimming at the junction amounts to 2 bases on V and 9 bases on J, and the germline ends lie 14 bases apart. Including the terminal cysteine and phenylalanine, the CDR3 comprises 13 residues. Of all the DNA, just the CDR3 is kept, 39 bases in frame from base 1. Via the germline V gene, CDR1 is SQVTM and CDR2 ANQGSEA. The immunoSEQ Assay, a bias-controlled multiplex PCR, was used to amplify TCRbeta CDR3 regions from genomic DNA. The authors processed their data as follows. The number of nucleated cells in each sample was estimated by amplification of reference gene primers within the assay. To quantify the absolute abundance of each unique TCRbeta CDR3 rearrangement, sequence reads were collapsed and filtered. For each sample, productive Simpson clonality was calculated by taking the square root of Simpson's diversity index across productive rearrangements. Not all clones reach the TCRdb copy of this immuneACCESS table, which keeps in-frame sequences only. Checked studies attribute under half of the gap to unresolved V genes and leave the rest unexplained. That table gives V, J and clone size, and the DNA gave D and trimming. The sample has 340,000 or so clones on record, around four fifths of them singletons. 2.5% to 3.5% of the sample lies in the top ten.

Overall study outcomes, separate from this receptor: How much clinical and demographic metadata was included differed by source and by participant, and the metadata was provided uncurated.

The V gene is TRBV29-1 and the J gene is TRBJ1-5, with the D gene call left open. The specimen sequenced was peripheral blood. The receptor was isolated from a man aged 30 to 39 with active or convalescent COVID-19. The CDR3 in this case is CSVETAVMGPQHF. The DNA reads TGCAGCGTTGAAACAGCAGTAATGGGGCCCCAGCATTTT.